These T cell receptor beta chains were read from a single sample in a study of blood T cell repertoires in COVID-19. Clones were read by immunoSEQ multiplex PCR, and TCRdb kept only the in-frame ones, dropping some. This sample has about 15,000 clones, with less than 90% found just once. Sample: peripheral blood. The receptors shown here come from a human donor in a cohort sampled during active COVID-19. CDR3s include the opening cysteine and the closing phenylalanine or tryptophan. The order of the fields is D gene, V gene, clone size, J gene, CDR3 protein, CDR3 DNA. The D gene is left open where the match is weak. Where a row states a size, it is once, few, many or the class of an expanded clone; other rows omit it.

TRBD2	TRBV27	few	TRBJ2-1	CASRRPWTSGNNEQFF	TGTGCCAGCAGACGACCGTGGACTAGCGGGAACAATGAGCAGTTCTTC
NA	TRBV12-3/TRBV12-4	NA	TRBJ2-7	CASSLAREQYF	TGTGCCAGCAGTTTAGCGAGAGAGCAGTACTTC
NA	TRBV25-1	once	TRBJ2-3	CASSGRGTDTQYF	TGTGCCAGCAGTGGGAGGGGAACAGATACGCAGTATTTT
NA	TRBV29-1	NA	TRBJ1-2	CSVSAGNNYGYTF	TGCAGCGTCTCCGCAGGGAATAACTATGGCTACACCTTC
NA	TRBV6-5	once	TRBJ2-7	CASRVDYPQYF	TGTGCCAGCAGGGTCGACTACCCGCAGTACTTC
NA	TRBV7-2	medium-sized	TRBJ2-7	CASSLQGRSYEQYF	TGTGCCAGCAGCTTACAGGGCAGGTCCTACGAGCAGTACTTC
NA	TRBV7-9	NA	TRBJ1-1	CASSLDARGTEAFF	TGTGCCAGCAGCTTAGATGCCAGGGGCACTGAAGCTTTCTTT
TRBD1	TRBV24-1	NA	TRBJ2-7	CATSEGQGPSYEQYF	TGTGCCACCAGTGAGGGACAGGGGCCCTCCTACGAGCAGTACTTC
NA	TRBV19	NA	TRBJ2-5	CASGPIRGDETQYF	TGTGCCAGTGGCCCAATCCGGGGTGACGAGACCCAGTACTTC
TRBD2	TRBV6-5	NA	TRBJ2-5	CASGLAGMETQYF	TGTGCCAGTGGATTAGCGGGAATGGAGACCCAGTACTTC
NA	TRBV28	NA	TRBJ1-2	CASSGQIYGYTF	TGTGCCAGCAGCGGACAAATCTATGGCTACACCTTC
NA	TRBV5-1	NA	TRBJ2-3	CASSLGPSTDTQYF	TGCGCCAGCAGCTTGGGTCCTAGCACAGATACGCAGTATTTT
NA	TRBV19	NA	TRBJ2-7	CASSIQVSYEQYF	TGTGCCAGTAGTATTCAGGTCTCCTACGAGCAGTACTTC
NA	TRBV6-5	NA	TRBJ2-7	CASGQPNLNEQYF	TGTGCCAGCGGGCAGCCCAATCTGAACGAGCAGTACTTC
TRBD1	TRBV24-1	NA	TRBJ1-2	CATSDPPGTGVGYTF	TGTGCCACCAGTGACCCCCCCGGGACAGGGGTTGGCTACACCTTC
NA	TRBV7-9	NA	TRBJ2-7	CASSLATDEQYF	TGTGCCAGCAGCTTAGCGACTGACGAGCAGTACTTC
TRBD2	TRBV7-2	NA	TRBJ2-1	CASSPGLAGALSYNEQFF	TGTGCCAGCAGCCCGGGACTAGCGGGGGCACTCTCCTACAATGAGCAGTTCTTC
NA	TRBV7-9	NA	TRBJ2-5	CASSLVFGGVETQYF	TGTGCCAGCAGCTTAGTGTTCGGGGGAGTGGAGACCCAGTACTTC
TRBD2	TRBV6-2/TRBV6-3	NA	TRBJ2-5	CASSLGLADFQETQYF	TGTGCCAGCAGTCTCGGACTAGCAGACTTCCAAGAGACCCAGTACTTC
TRBD2	TRBV28	NA	TRBJ2-3	CASRERLAGGTDTQYF	TGTGCCAGCAGGGAACGACTAGCGGGAGGAACAGATACGCAGTATTTT
TRBD2	TRBV7-2	NA	TRBJ2-3	CASSATSGVEGTQYF	TGTGCCAGCAGCGCGACTAGCGGGGTAGAGGGTACGCAGTATTTT
TRBD2	TRBV14	NA	TRBJ2-7	CASSQGLADSYEQYF	TGTGCCAGCAGCCAGGGACTAGCGGATTCCTACGAGCAGTACTTC
TRBD1	TRBV2	NA	TRBJ1-3	CASSEAGQGNTIYF	TGTGCCAGCAGTGAAGCGGGACAGGGAAACACCATATATTTT
TRBD1	TRBV10-3	NA	TRBJ2-2	CAISAGGADHGELFF	TGTGCCATCAGTGCAGGGGGCGCCGACCACGGGGAGCTGTTTTTT
NA	TRBV28	NA	TRBJ2-7	CASSQRGFYEQYF	TGTGCCAGCTCGCAAAGGGGGTTTTACGAGCAGTACTTC
TRBD1	TRBV10-3	NA	TRBJ2-3	CAIRTGEASTDTQYF	TGTGCCATCAGGACAGGGGAAGCTAGCACAGATACGCAGTATTTT
TRBD1	TRBV2	NA	TRBJ1-1	CASSLFTWTGVNFINTEAFF	TGTGCCAGCAGTCTTTTTACCTGGACAGGGGTTAATTTCATCAACACTGAAGCTTTCTTT
NA	TRBV10-2	NA	TRBJ1-2	CASSGQTNYGYTF	TGCGCCAGCAGTGGACAGACAAACTATGGCTACACCTTC
NA	TRBV11-2	once	TRBJ1-3	CASSLGQVFSGNTIYF	TGTGCCAGCAGCTTAGGTCAGGTCTTCTCTGGAAACACCATATATTTT
TRBD2	TRBV6-5	NA	TRBJ2-1	CASSYGGGNEQFF	TGTGCCAGCAGTTACGGGGGGGGCAATGAGCAGTTCTTC
TRBD1	TRBV15	NA	TRBJ1-5	CATSRDPGGNQPQHF	TGTGCCACCAGCAGGGACCCAGGGGGTAATCAGCCCCAGCATTTT
TRBD2	TRBV3-1/TRBV3-2	NA	TRBJ2-7	CASSQIAGAINEQYF	TGTGCCAGCAGCCAAATAGCGGGAGCGATAAACGAGCAGTACTTC
NA	TRBV28	NA	TRBJ2-7	CASSPGDEQYF	TGTGCCAGCAGTCCAGGCGACGAGCAGTACTTC
TRBD1	TRBV28	NA	TRBJ1-3	CASSFETGLGNTIYF	TGTGCCAGCAGCTTTGAGACAGGGCTTGGAAACACCATATATTTT
NA	TRBV7-9	NA	TRBJ1-2	CASSLLENGYTF	TGTGCCAGCAGCTTATTGGAGAATGGCTACACCTTC
NA	TRBV6-1	once	TRBJ1-4	CASSEAFRVWREKLFF	TGTGCCAGCAGTGAAGCGTTTCGGGTCTGGCGTGAAAAACTGTTTTTT
TRBD1	TRBV6-5	few	TRBJ2-3	CARNSGTENTDTQYF	TGTGCCAGAAATTCCGGGACAGAGAACACAGATACGCAGTATTTT
NA	TRBV6-2/TRBV6-3	few	TRBJ1-4	CASSYSTGSYEKLFF	TGTGCCAGCAGTTACTCTACGGGATCGTATGAAAAACTGTTTTTT
TRBD2	TRBV27	NA	TRBJ2-7	CASSFSSGYEQYF	TGTGCCAGCAGTTTCTCTAGCGGCTACGAGCAGTACTTC
NA	TRBV14	once	TRBJ2-5	CASSQGGSSGETQYF	TGTGCCAGCAGCCAAGGGGGCTCGAGTGGAGAGACCCAGTACTTC
TRBD1	TRBV12-3/TRBV12-4	NA	TRBJ1-3	CASRTGAGNTIYF	TGTGCCTCACGGACAGGGGCTGGAAACACCATATATTTT
NA	TRBV18	NA	TRBJ2-7	CASSPSFSSYEQYF	TGTGCCAGCTCACCATCTTTCAGCTCCTACGAGCAGTACTTC
TRBD1	TRBV16	NA	TRBJ1-2	CASTSRQGQSGYTF	TGTGCCAGCACCTCTCGACAGGGGCAAAGTGGCTACACCTTC
TRBD1	TRBV2	NA	TRBJ2-1	CASKLSFRTGSSNEQFF	TGTGCCAGCAAACTCTCCTTTAGGACAGGGAGTAGCAATGAGCAGTTCTTC
NA	TRBV30	NA	TRBJ1-2	CAWQNPGIYYGYTF	TGTGCCTGGCAGAATCCGGGGATTTACTATGGCTACACCTTC
NA	TRBV29-1	NA	TRBJ2-3	CSVDGGASDTQYF	TGCAGCGTTGATGGTGGGGCTTCAGATACGCAGTATTTT
TRBD1	TRBV7-2	NA	TRBJ1-2	CASSFSSMRRGRLGYGYTF	TGTGCCAGCAGCTTTTCTTCCATGAGGAGGGGGCGATTGGGGTATGGCTACACCTTC
NA	TRBV5-6	once	TRBJ2-7	CASSSGGPQGRYEQYF	TGTGCCAGCAGCTCGGGGGGACCGCAGGGGAGGTACGAGCAGTACTTC
NA	TRBV6-2/TRBV6-3	NA	TRBJ2-7	CASSEVNSYEQYF	TGTGCCAGCAGTGAGGTCAACTCCTACGAGCAGTACTTC
NA	TRBV28	once	TRBJ1-2	CASSLGRTANYGYTF	TGTGCCAGCAGTTTGGGTCGGACTGCTAACTATGGCTACACCTTC
TRBD1	TRBV11-1	NA	TRBJ2-7	CASSGGTGPREQYF	TGTGCCAGCAGCGGAGGGACAGGCCCTAGGGAGCAGTACTTC
NA	TRBV3-1/TRBV3-2	NA	TRBJ1-1	CASSPGARGTEAFF	TGTGCCAGCAGCCCTGGGGCGAGGGGGACTGAAGCTTTCTTT
NA	TRBV9	NA	TRBJ1-4	CASSASPDPRREKLFF	TGTGCCAGCAGCGCCTCCCCCGACCCCAGAAGGGAGAAACTGTTTTTT
TRBD1	TRBV7-7	NA	TRBJ2-5	CASSLAGTGGETQYF	TGTGCTAGCAGCTTAGCAGGGACAGGGGGAGAGACCCAGTACTTC
NA	TRBV12-1	NA	TRBJ2-6	CASSPMEQGAGANVLTF	TGTGCCAGCTCTCCGATGGAACAGGGGGCTGGGGCCAACGTCCTGACTTTC
TRBD1	TRBV7-2	NA	TRBJ1-1	CASSLQDRGFNEAFF	TGTGCCAGCAGCTTACAGGACAGGGGGTTTAATGAAGCTTTCTTT
TRBD1	TRBV11-2	NA	TRBJ2-1	CASSSGGRPSSYNEQFF	TGTGCCAGCAGCTCAGGGGGCAGACCGAGCTCCTACAATGAGCAGTTCTTC